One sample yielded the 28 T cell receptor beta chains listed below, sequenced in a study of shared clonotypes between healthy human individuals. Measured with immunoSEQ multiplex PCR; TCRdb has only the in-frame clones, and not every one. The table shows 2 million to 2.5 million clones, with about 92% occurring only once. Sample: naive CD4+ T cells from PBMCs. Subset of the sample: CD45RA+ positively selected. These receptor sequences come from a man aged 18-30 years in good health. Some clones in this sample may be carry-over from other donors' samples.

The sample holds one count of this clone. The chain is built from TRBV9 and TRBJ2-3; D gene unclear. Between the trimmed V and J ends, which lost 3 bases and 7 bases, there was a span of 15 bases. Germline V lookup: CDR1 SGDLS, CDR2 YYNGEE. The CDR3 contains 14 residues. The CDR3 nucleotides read TGTGCCAGCAGCGAGGACCCATTTACAAATACGCAGTATTTT. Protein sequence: CASSEDPFTNTQYF.

In DNA form, the CDR3 reads TGCGCCAGCAGCCAACACTCTGAGCAGTACTTC. Translated: CASSQHSEQYF. This sequence joins TRBV4-1 and TRBJ2-7; no reliable D call. Germline lookup yields CDR1 MGHRA and CDR2 YSYEKL. This CDR3 spans 11 amino acids. V gave up 2 bases and J gave up 7 bases, with 6 bases separating them.

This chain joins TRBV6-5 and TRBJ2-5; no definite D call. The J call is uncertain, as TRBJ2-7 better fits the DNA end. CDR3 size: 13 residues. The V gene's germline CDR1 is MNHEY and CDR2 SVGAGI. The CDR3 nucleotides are TGTGCCAGCAGTTACAAGAAGCCCTACGAGCAGTACTTC. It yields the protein CASSYKKPYEQYF.

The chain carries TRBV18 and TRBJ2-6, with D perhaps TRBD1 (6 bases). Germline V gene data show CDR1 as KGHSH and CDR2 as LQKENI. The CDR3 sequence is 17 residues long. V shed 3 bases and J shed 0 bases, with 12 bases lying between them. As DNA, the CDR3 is TGTGCCAGCTCACCCGGGACACCGCGCTCTGGGGCCAACGTCCTGACTTTC. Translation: CASSPGTPRSGANVLTF.

DNA of the CDR3: TGTGCCAGCAGCCCGGATGGAGGGGAGACCCAGTACTTC. Its translation: CASSPDGGETQYF. The V gene is TRBV5-4, the J gene TRBJ2-5; D might be TRBD2 (6 bases). Germline CDR1 is SGHNT and CDR2 is YYREEE (reference sequence). The V end was cut by 4 bases, the J end by 5 bases, with 12 bases between. CDR3 size: 13 residues.

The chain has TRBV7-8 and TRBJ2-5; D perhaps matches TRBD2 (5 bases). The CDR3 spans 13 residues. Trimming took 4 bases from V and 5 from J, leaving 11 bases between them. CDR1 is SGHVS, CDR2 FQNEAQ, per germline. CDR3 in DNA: TGTGCCAGCAGCTCTCTCGGCGGGGAGACCCAGTACTTC. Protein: CASSSLGGETQYF.

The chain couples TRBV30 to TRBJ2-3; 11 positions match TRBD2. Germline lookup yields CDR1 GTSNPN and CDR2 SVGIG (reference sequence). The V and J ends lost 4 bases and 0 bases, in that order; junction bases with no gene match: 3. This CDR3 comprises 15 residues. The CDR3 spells CAWTSGRTSTDTQYF. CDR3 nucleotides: TGTGCCTGGACTAGCGGGAGGACTAGCACAGATACGCAGTATTTT.

Written as DNA, the CDR3 is TGTGCCACCAGCAAAAGGACAGGGTTCATTTCTGGAAACACCATATATTTT. The encoded protein is CATSKRTGFISGNTIYF. V usage is TRBV15 and J usage is TRBJ1-3; 8 bases are shared with TRBD1. The germline V gene encodes CDR1 LNHNV and CDR2 YYDKDF (reference sequence). The CDR3 extends over 17 amino acids. V lost 4 bases and J lost 1; bases outside the gene matches: 9.

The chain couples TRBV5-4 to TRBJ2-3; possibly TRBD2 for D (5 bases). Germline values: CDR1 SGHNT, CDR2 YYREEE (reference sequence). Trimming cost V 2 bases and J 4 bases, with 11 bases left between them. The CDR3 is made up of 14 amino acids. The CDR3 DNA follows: TGTGCCAGCAGCTTCCCTTCGGGGTCAGATACGCAGTATTTT. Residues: CASSFPSGSDTQYF.

CDR3 coding DNA: TGTGCCAGCAGTGGAGCGGCGGGAGGGAGCACAGATACGCAGTATTTT. This encodes CASSGAAGGSTDTQYF. The rearrangement links TRBV6-1 to TRBJ2-3; 9 nucleotides agree with TRBD2. Germline-derived CDR1 and CDR2 are MNHNS and SASEGT. Trimming removed 4 bases from V and 0 bases from J; junction bases left unmatched: 5. The CDR3 is made up of 16 amino acids.

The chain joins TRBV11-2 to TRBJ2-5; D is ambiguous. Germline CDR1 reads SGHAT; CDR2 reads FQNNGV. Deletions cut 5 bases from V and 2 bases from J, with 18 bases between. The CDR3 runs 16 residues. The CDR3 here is CASSPGVRSKQETQYF. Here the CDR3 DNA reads TGTGCCAGCAGCCCCGGCGTGAGGAGCAAGCAAGAGACCCAGTACTTC. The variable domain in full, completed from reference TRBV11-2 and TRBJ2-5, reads EAGVAQSPRYKIIEKRQSVAFWCNPISGHATLYWYQQILGQGPKLLIQFQNNGVVDDSQLPKDRFSAERLKGVDSTLKIQPAKLEDSAVYLCASSPGVRSKQETQYFGPGTRLLVL.

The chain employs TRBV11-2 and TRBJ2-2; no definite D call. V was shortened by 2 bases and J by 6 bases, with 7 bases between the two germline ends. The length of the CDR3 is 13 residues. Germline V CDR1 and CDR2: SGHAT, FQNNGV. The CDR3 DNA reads TGTGCCAGCAGCTTAAGTGTGGCCGGGGAGCTGTTTTTT. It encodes CASSLSVAGELFF. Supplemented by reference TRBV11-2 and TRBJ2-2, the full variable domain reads EAGVAQSPRYKIIEKRQSVAFWCNPISGHATLYWYQQILGQGPKLLIQFQNNGVVDDSQLPKDRFSAERLKGVDSTLKIQPAKLEDSAVYLCASSLSVAGELFFGEGSRLTVL.

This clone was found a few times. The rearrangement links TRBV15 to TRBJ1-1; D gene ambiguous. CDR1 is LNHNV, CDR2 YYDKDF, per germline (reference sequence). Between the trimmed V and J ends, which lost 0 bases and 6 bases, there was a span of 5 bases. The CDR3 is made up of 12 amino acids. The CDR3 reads CATSRDVAEAFF. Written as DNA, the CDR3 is TGTGCCACCAGCAGAGATGTGGCTGAAGCTTTCTTT.

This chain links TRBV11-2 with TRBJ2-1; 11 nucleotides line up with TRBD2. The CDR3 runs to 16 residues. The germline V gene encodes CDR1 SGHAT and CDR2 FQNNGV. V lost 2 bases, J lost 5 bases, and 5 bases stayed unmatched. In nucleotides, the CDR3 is TGTGCCAGCAGCTTAAGGGCACTAGCGGGAGACAATGAGCAGTTCTTC. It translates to CASSLRALAGDNEQFF.

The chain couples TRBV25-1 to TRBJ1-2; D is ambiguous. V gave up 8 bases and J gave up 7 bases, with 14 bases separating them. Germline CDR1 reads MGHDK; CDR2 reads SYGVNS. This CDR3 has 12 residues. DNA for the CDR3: TGTGCCAGCGCCAGCGCAATGAGTGGCTACACCTTC. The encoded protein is CASASAMSGYTF.

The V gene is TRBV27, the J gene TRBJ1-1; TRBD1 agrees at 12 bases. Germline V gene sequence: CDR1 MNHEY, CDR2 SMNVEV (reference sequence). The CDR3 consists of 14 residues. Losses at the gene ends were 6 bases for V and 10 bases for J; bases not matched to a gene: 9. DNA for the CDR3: TGTGCCAGCAGCCACCCCGGGACAGGGGGCCGAGCTTTCTTT. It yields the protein CASSHPGTGGRAFF.

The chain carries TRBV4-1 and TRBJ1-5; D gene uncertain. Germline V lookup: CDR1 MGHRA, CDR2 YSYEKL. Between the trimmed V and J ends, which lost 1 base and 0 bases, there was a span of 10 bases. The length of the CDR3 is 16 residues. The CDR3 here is CASSQGNYDSNQPQHF. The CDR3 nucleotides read TGCGCCAGCAGCCAAGGGAATTATGATAGCAATCAGCCCCAGCATTTT.

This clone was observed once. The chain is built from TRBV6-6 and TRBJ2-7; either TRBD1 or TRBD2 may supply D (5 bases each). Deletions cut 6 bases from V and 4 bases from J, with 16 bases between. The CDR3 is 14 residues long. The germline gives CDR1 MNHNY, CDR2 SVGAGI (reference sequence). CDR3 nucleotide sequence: TGTGCCAGCAGGGGCCCCACGGGACCATACGAGCAGTACTTC. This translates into CASRGPTGPYEQYF.

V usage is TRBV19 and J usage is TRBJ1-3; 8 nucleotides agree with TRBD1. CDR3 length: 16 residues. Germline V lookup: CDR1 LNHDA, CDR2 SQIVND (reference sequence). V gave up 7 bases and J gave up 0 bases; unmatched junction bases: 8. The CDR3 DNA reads TGTGCCAGTACCCAGGGGGCAATATTCTCTGGAAACACCATATATTTT. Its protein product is CASTQGAIFSGNTIYF.

The CDR3 nucleotides read TGTGCCAGCAGCCGAACCCCGACTAGCGCTAGGAACGAGCAGTACTTC. This sequence encodes CASSRTPTSARNEQYF. The chain carries TRBV27 and TRBJ2-7; 8 bases match TRBD2. This CDR3 region has 16 residues. J was trimmed by 5 bases and V by 6 bases; bases with no gene match: 15. Germline lookup yields CDR1 MNHEY and CDR2 SMNVEV (reference sequence).

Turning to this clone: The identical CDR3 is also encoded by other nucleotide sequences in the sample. CDR3 sequence (DNA): TGTGCCAGCAGTTTTTCCCAAGAGACCCAGTACTTC. Translating gives CASSFSQETQYF. This chain joins TRBV28 and TRBJ2-5; D uncertain. V shed 3 bases and J shed 1 base, with 3 bases lying between them. Germline V gives CDR1 MDHEN, CDR2 SYDVKM. The CDR3 is 12 amino acids.

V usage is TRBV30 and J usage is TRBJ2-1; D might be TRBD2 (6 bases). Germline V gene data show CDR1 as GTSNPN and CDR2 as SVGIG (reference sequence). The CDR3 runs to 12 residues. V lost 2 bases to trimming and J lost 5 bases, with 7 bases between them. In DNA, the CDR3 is TGTGCCTGGAGTCCTAGCGACAATGAGCAGTTCTTC. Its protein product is CAWSPSDNEQFF.

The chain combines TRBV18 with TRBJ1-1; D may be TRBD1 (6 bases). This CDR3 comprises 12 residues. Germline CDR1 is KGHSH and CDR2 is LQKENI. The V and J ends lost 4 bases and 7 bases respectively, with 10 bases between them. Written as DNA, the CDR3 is TGTGCCAGCTCACAAAGGACAGTTGAAGCTTTCTTT. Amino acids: CASSQRTVEAFF. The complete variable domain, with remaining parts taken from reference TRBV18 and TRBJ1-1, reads NAGVMQNPRHLVRRRGQEARLRCSPMKGHSHVYWYRQLPEEGLKFMVYLQKENIIDESGMPKERFSAEFPKEGPSILRIQQVVRGDSAAYFCASSQRTVEAFFGQGTRLTVV.

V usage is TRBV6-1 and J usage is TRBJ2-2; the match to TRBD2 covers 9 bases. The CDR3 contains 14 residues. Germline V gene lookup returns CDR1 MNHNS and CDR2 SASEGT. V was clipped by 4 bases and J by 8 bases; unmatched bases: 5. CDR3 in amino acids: CASSVPSGKGELFF. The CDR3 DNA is TGTGCCAGCAGTGTACCTAGCGGGAAAGGGGAGCTGTTTTTT.

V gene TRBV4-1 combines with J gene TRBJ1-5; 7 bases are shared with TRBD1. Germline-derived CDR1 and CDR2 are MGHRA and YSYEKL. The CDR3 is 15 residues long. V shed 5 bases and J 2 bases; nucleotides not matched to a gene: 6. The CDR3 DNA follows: TGCGCCAGCAGCTTACAGGGGCTGGGCAATCAGCCCCAGCATTTT. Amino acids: CASSLQGLGNQPQHF.

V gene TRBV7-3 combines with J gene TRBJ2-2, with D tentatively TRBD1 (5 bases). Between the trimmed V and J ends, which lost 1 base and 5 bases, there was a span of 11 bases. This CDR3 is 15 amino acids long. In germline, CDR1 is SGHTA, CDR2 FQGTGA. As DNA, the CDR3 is TGTGCCAGCAGCTTAATCGGGCCAGGGACCGGGGAGCTGTTTTTT. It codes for CASSLIGPGTGELFF. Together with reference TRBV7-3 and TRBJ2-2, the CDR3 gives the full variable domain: GAGVSQTPSNKVTEKGKYVELRCDPISGHTALYWYRQSLGQGPEFLIYFQGTGAADDSGLPNDRFFAVRPEGSVSTLKIQRTERGDSAVYLCASSLIGPGTGELFFGEGSRLTVL.

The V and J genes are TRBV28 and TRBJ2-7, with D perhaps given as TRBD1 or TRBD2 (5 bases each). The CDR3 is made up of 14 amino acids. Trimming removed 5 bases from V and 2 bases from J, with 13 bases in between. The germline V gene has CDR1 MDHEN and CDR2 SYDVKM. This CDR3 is CASSRPGTTYEQYF. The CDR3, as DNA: TGTGCCAGCAGTCGACCCGGGACGACCTACGAGCAGTACTTC. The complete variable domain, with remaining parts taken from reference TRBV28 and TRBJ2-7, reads DVKVTQSSRYLVKRTGEKVFLECVQDMDHENMFWYRQDPGLGLRLIYFSYDVKMKEKGDIPEGYSVSREKKERFSLILESASTNQTSMYLCASSRPGTTYEQYFGPGTRLTVT.

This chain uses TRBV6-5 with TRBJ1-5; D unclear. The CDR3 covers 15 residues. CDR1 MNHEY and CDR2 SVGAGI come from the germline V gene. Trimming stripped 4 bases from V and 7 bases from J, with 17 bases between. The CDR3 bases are TGTGCCAGCAGTTCGAGCGGACGGAGTATACAGCCCCAGCATTTT. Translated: CASSSSGRSIQPQHF.